One sample yielded the 20 T cell receptor beta chains listed below, sequenced in a study of CD8 T cells in ankylosing spondylitis. TCRdb reanalysed the 5' RACE reads using MiXCR and keeps one entry per CDR3 protein. The repertoire holds more than 600,000 distinct CDR3 sequences, with roughly 19% as singletons. Which antigens these TCRs recognize remains unknown. Whole-study findings and limits: A TCR beta motif of seven or eight highly homologous variants appeared characteristic of ankylosing spondylitis blood.

Source material: blood, either unsorted or a sorted T cell fraction (not recorded which). The origin of the receptors is a male donor with ankylosing spondylitis.

This clonotype has just a few counts. The V gene is TRBV15, the J gene TRBJ2-1; 8 bases agree with TRBD2. The CDR3 totals 17 residues. Per germline, CDR1 LNHNV and CDR2 YYDKDF (reference sequence). V dropped 3 bases and J dropped 0; count of bases not matched to a gene: 7. CDR3 bases: TGTGCCACCAGCAGGGGGGGAAGCGGGAGCTCCTACAATGAGCAGTTCTTC. This encodes CATSRGGSGSSYNEQFF.

The chain links TRBV9 to TRBJ2-3, with TRBD2 identical over 8 bases. This CDR3 spans 14 amino acids. The junction had 5 bases not matched to a gene; V was cut back by 1 base and J by 7 bases. Germline CDR1 SGDLS, CDR2 YYNGEE. The chain's CDR3 is CASSVWREANTQYF. The CDR3 coding sequence is TGTGCCAGCAGCGTATGGCGGGAGGCTAATACGCAGTATTTT.

This clonotype has only a few counts. This chain uses TRBV6-5 with TRBJ2-2; unclear D gene. Looked up from germline, CDR1 is MNHEY and CDR2 is SVGAGI. The CDR3 has 15 amino acids. The V and J ends lost 2 bases and 4 bases respectively, with 11 bases between them. The CDR3 DNA is TGTGCCAGCAGTTACGCCGATAGTTTCACCGGGGAGCTGTTTTTT. It specifies CASSYADSFTGELFF.

This chain uses TRBV7-2 with TRBJ2-3; TRBD2 matches at 9 bases. This CDR3 spans 15 amino acids. Germline assignment: CDR1 SGHTA and CDR2 FQGNSA. V shed 3 bases, J shed 8 bases, and the junction held 9 bases outside the gene matches. CDR3 loop: CASSFEREVWTTQYF. The CDR3 region has the DNA TGTGCCAGCAGCTTTGAGCGGGAGGTATGGACTACGCAGTATTTT.

This clonotype was seen more than once but under ten times. The chain combines TRBV30 with TRBJ2-7; a possible D gene is TRBD1 (7 bases). Germline CDR1 GTSNPN, CDR2 SVGIG (reference sequence). CDR3 length: 14 amino acids. Trimming removed 1 base from V and 7 bases from J, with 17 bases in between. The CDR3 region is CAWSGGDSSREQYF. CDR3 DNA sequence: TGTGCCTGGAGTGGGGGGGACAGCTCAAGAGAGCAGTACTTC.

The CDR3 reads CASSWGFEKLFF. CDR3 in DNA: TGTGCCAGCAGTTGGGGGTTTGAAAAACTGTTTTTT. The V and J genes are TRBV7-9 and TRBJ1-4; a possible D gene is TRBD1 (5 bases). Germline CDR1 is SEHNR and CDR2 is FQNEAQ (reference sequence). V shed 6 bases and J shed 7 bases, with 9 bases lying between them. This CDR3 is 12 amino acids long. The variable domain in full, completed from reference TRBV7-9 and TRBJ1-4, reads DTGVSQNPRHKITKRGQNVTFRCDPISEHNRLYWYRQTLGQGPEFLTYFQNEAQLEKSRLLSDRFSAERPKGSFSTLEIQRTEQGDSAMYLCASSWGFEKLFFGSGTQLSVL.

This clonotype was seen only once. The rearrangement links TRBV27 to TRBJ2-1; D uncertain. The V end was cut by 0 bases, the J end by 6 bases, with 6 bases between. CDR3 length equals 13 residues. Germline V gene sequence: CDR1 MNHEY, CDR2 SMNVEV (reference sequence). This CDR3 is CASSLSGPNEQFF. The CDR3 coding sequence is TGTGCCAGCAGTTTATCCGGCCCCAATGAGCAGTTCTTC.

This clonotype was detected many times. The CDR3: CASSFEGRGREQYF. The CDR3 DNA is TGTGCCAGCAGTTTCGAGGGGAGGGGTCGCGAGCAGTACTTC. The chain carries TRBV28 and TRBJ2-7; 7 nucleotides line up with TRBD2. Unmatched junction bases numbered 8, after V lost 3 bases and J lost 6 bases. Germline CDR1 is MDHEN and CDR2 is SYDVKM. The CDR3 contains 14 residues.

This chain links TRBV4-2 with TRBJ2-7, with 7 positions matching TRBD2. This CDR3 is built from 15 residues. The germline V gene has CDR1 LGHNA and CDR2 YNFKEQ. J was trimmed by 1 base and V by 4 bases; bases with no gene match: 7. The CDR3 DNA reads TGTGCCAGCAGCCCCTGGGCTAGCGGTTCCTACGAGCAGTACTTC. Translated, it gives CASSPWASGSYEQYF.

The J gene is TRBJ2-2, the V gene TRBV30; the match to TRBD1 covers 9 bases. The CDR3 loop spans 13 amino acids. Germline lookup yields CDR1 GTSNPN and CDR2 SVGIG (reference sequence). With 6 bases clipped from V and 5 bases from J, the junction kept 4 bases outside the gene matches. The CDR3 loop reads CACNRGQTGELFF. CDR3 nucleotides: TGTGCCTGCAACAGGGGGCAGACCGGGGAGCTGTTTTTT. Full variable domain (remainder filled in from reference TRBV30 and TRBJ2-2): SQTIHQWPATLVQPVGSPLSLECTVEGTSNPNLYWYRQAAGRGLQLLFYSVGIGQISSEVPQNLSASRPQDRQFILSSKKLLLSDSGFYLCACNRGQTGELFFGEGSRLTVL.

The chain couples TRBV4-1 to TRBJ2-4; the D gene is possibly TRBD2 (5 bases). The CDR3 length is 15 residues. Trimming left V 2 bases short and J 1 base short, with 9 bases between. Germline V CDR1 and CDR2: MGHRA, YSYEKL. The CDR3 bases are TGCGCCAGCAGCCAAATGGGAGTGGCCAAAAACATTCAGTACTTC. The encoded protein is CASSQMGVAKNIQYF.

The chain uses TRBV6-2 or TRBV6-3 and TRBJ2-1; 8 bases line up with TRBD2. The trim removed 4 bases at V and 9 bases at J, leaving 8 bases unmatched. Germline V gives CDR1 MNHEY, CDR2 SVGEGT. This CDR3 region has 14 residues. The CDR3 protein is CASSSREDLGEQFF. CDR3 in DNA: TGTGCCAGCAGTTCGCGGGAGGATTTAGGTGAGCAGTTCTTC.

The chain employs TRBV7-3 and TRBJ2-5; the D gene is possibly TRBD2 (7 bases). The V and J ends lost 2 bases and 4 bases respectively, with 11 bases between them. This CDR3 region has 14 residues. The V gene's germline CDR1 is SGHTA and CDR2 FQGTGA. CDR3 sequence: CASSLGGGVETQYF. Here the CDR3 DNA reads TGTGCCAGCAGCTTAGGAGGGGGGGTAGAGACCCAGTACTTC.

This clonotype was found a few times. The rearrangement joins TRBV12-3 or TRBV12-4 to TRBJ2-5; 9 bases match TRBD1. V was pared by 5 bases and J by 2 bases, with 6 bases of the junction left unmatched. There are 15 residues in the CDR3. CDR3 residues: CASSLWTGAQETQYF. In DNA, the CDR3 is TGTGCCAGCAGTCTCTGGACAGGGGCACAAGAGACCCAGTACTTC.

This clonotype was observed a few times. The chain is built from TRBV6-5 and TRBJ1-4, with D possibly being TRBD1 (5 bases). V lost 2 bases and J lost 3, with 13 bases in between. The germline V gene encodes CDR1 MNHEY and CDR2 SVGAGI. This CDR3 is built from 16 residues. CDR3 bases: TGTGCCAGCAGTTACCCGACCGGGACGGCTAATGAAAAACTGTTTTTT. Its translation is CASSYPTGTANEKLFF.

V gene TRBV29-1 combines with J gene TRBJ2-1; TRBD2 is a possible D gene (5 bases). The CDR3 consists of 13 residues. V was trimmed by 6 bases and J by 4 bases, leaving 13 bases between them. CDR1 and CDR2 from the germline V gene are SQVTM and ANQGSEA. The CDR3 DNA follows: TGCAGCGTGGAGCGGCCTGGATACAATGAGCAGTTCTTC. This gives the protein CSVERPGYNEQFF.

The rearrangement links TRBV20-1 to TRBJ2-5; possibly TRBD1 or TRBD2 for D (5 bases each). Trimming stripped 3 bases from V and 5 bases from J, with 10 bases between. Germline values: CDR1 DFQATT, CDR2 SNEGSKA (reference sequence). The CDR3 is 12 amino acids. CDR3 residues: CSASVEGETQYF. The CDR3, as DNA: TGCAGTGCTAGTGTTGAGGGGGAGACCCAGTACTTC.

This clonotype has at least ten counts. This chain links TRBV12-3 or TRBV12-4 with TRBJ1-5; no clear D gene. The CDR3 contains 15 residues. V was clipped by 7 bases and J by 6 bases, with 19 bases between them. CDR3 sequence: CASTTPGDAGQPQHF. Here the CDR3 DNA reads TGTGCCAGCACCACACCCGGGGATGCTGGTCAGCCCCAGCATTTT.

This clonotype has more than one count but fewer than ten. This chain joins TRBV20-1 and TRBJ1-1; 7 bases are a match to TRBD1. CDR1 and CDR2 from the germline V gene are DFQATT and SNEGSKA (reference sequence). This CDR3 spans 13 amino acids. V shed 6 bases and J 0 bases; nucleotides not matched to a gene: 4. The CDR3 loop reads CSASTGMNTEAFF. CDR3 DNA: TGCAGTGCCTCGACAGGGATGAACACTGAAGCTTTCTTT.

This chain uses TRBV7-9 with TRBJ1-1; no firm D call. This CDR3 region has 14 residues. Germline-derived CDR1 and CDR2 are SEHNR and FQNEAQ (reference sequence). V was clipped by 5 bases and J by 1 base, with 11 bases between them. CDR3 sequence reads: CASSLQRQNTEAFF. In DNA, the CDR3 is TGTGCCAGCAGCCTCCAACGGCAGAACACTGAAGCTTTCTTT.